This T cell receptor (beta chain) was recovered during a study of PD-1 blockade in mismatch repair-deficient tumors. Every patient had mismatch repair deficiency by PCR or immunohistochemistry. CDR1 is MGHRA, CDR2 YSYEKL, per germline. V was clipped by 0 bases and J by 3 bases; unmatched bases: 7. The CDR3 totals 16 residues. Some clones are missing from TCRdb's copy, which holds only in-frame ones; the method was immunoSEQ multiplex PCR. Of some 110,000 clones in the sample, over 60% were seen once. The clonotype was recovered from an adult with mismatch repair-deficient cancer. The sequencing here drew on peripheral blood, taken roughly 13 months after starting pembrolizumab. This sequence joins TRBV4-1 and TRBJ1-1; 7 nucleotides line up with TRBD1. The CDR3 loop is CASSQDRTGGDTEAFF. The CDR3 DNA reads TGCGCCAGCAGCCAAGATCGGACAGGTGGGGACACTGAAGCTTTCTTT.